These 12 T cell receptor beta chains share one sample of origin, sequenced in a study of neurological immune-mediated disorders. TCRdb itself ran the 5' RACE reads through MiXCR, one entry per CDR3 protein. Among around 26,000 distinct CDR3 sequences listed, approximately 6.6% were seen once. The sequencing input was PBMCs. All receptors derive from a woman in her 50s in good health.

Within the sample, this clonotype is medium-sized. The rearrangement links TRBV6-2 or TRBV6-3 to TRBJ2-3; 13 nucleotides line up with TRBD2. There are 15 residues in the CDR3. Germline trimming cut 4 bases from V and 4 bases from J; bases unmatched to any gene: 2. CDR1 and CDR2 (germline): MNHEY, SVGEGT. The DNA for the CDR3 is TGTGCCAGCAGTTGGACTAGCGGGAGCCCAGATACGCAGTATTTT. Residues: CASSWTSGSPDTQYF.

This clonotype was recorded at least ten times. The J gene is TRBJ2-5, the V gene TRBV13, with D possibly matching TRBD1 (6 bases). Looked up from germline, CDR1 is PRHDT and CDR2 is FYEKMQ (reference sequence). The CDR3 runs 16 residues. V dropped 5 bases and J dropped 2 bases, with 18 bases sitting between them. Here the CDR3 reads CASSLPGHPGQETQYF. In nucleotides, the CDR3 is TGTGCCAGCAGCCTTCCGGGACACCCTGGGCAAGAGACCCAGTACTTC.

This clonotype was seen ten or more times. V is TRBV10-3 and J is TRBJ2-7; TRBD1 is a possible D gene (6 bases). V shed 11 bases and J shed 4 bases, with 15 bases lying between them. Germline lookup yields CDR1 ENHRY and CDR2 SYGVKD. The CDR3 loop spans 12 amino acids. CDR3 sequence reads: CAVRQELYEQYF. DNA of the CDR3: TGTGCCGTTCGACAGGAGCTATACGAGCAGTACTTC.

This clonotype was detected many times. This chain connects TRBV5-1 to TRBJ2-3; TRBD1 matches 7 bases. V was clipped by 7 bases and J by 8 bases; unmatched bases: 10. The CDR3 length is 13 residues. Germline assignment: CDR1 SGHRS and CDR2 YFSETQ. CDR3 sequence (DNA): TGCGCCAGCCGTAGACAGGGCCAAGGTACGCAGTATTTT. Its protein product is CASRRQGQGTQYF.

This clonotype was observed many times. The chain has TRBV7-7 and TRBJ2-3, with D perhaps TRBD1 (5 bases). Looked up from germline, CDR1 is SSHAT and CDR2 is FNYEAQ (reference sequence). V was pared by 2 bases and J by 4 bases, with 10 bases between. The CDR3 runs 14 residues. The CDR3 protein is CASSLSRTSDTQYF. The CDR3 coding sequence is TGTGCCAGCAGCTTATCGCGGACATCAGATACGCAGTATTTT.

This clonotype was counted ten times or more. V is TRBV5-1 and J is TRBJ2-1, with 9 positions matching TRBD2. The CDR3 length is 16 residues. Per the germline V gene, CDR1 is SGHRS and CDR2 is YFSETQ. The V gene end was trimmed by 0 bases and the J gene end by 9 bases; junction bases not matched to a gene: 10. CDR3 nucleotide sequence: TGCGCCAGCAGCTTGGCCGCGAGTAGCGGGAGTCTTGAGCAGTTCTTC. It yields the protein CASSLAASSGSLEQFF.

This clonotype was observed a few times. The rearrangement uses TRBV5-1 and TRBJ2-4; the match to TRBD1 covers 9 bases. The V gene's germline CDR1 is SGHRS and CDR2 YFSETQ. J lost 7 bases, V lost 1 base, and 3 bases had no gene match. This CDR3 comprises 14 residues. The CDR3 sequence is CASSLTGGINIQYF. CDR3 nucleotides: TGCGCCAGCAGCTTGACAGGGGGCATCAACATTCAGTACTTC.

This clonotype was seen ten or more times. This chain links TRBV5-1 with TRBJ2-1, with D perhaps TRBD1 (6 bases). The CDR3 loop spans 14 amino acids. Germline V gene sequence: CDR1 SGHRS, CDR2 YFSETQ. The ends were cut back, 0 bases at V and 6 bases at J, with 10 bases in the middle. CDR3 sequence: CASSLVPGANEQFF. The CDR3 coding sequence is TGCGCCAGCAGCTTGGTCCCAGGGGCCAATGAGCAGTTCTTC.

This clonotype was picked up many times. This chain uses TRBV18 with TRBJ1-4; 9 bases agree with TRBD1. The CDR3 sequence is 13 residues long. Trimming removed 6 bases from V and 7 bases from J; junction bases left unmatched: 3. Per germline, CDR1 KGHSH and CDR2 LQKENI. The CDR3, as DNA: TGTGCCAGCTCCGGGACAGGGAGTGAAAAACTGTTTTTT. This gives the protein CASSGTGSEKLFF.

This clonotype came up many times. The chain employs TRBV20-1 and TRBJ2-2; 10 nucleotides agree with TRBD2. Germline lookup yields CDR1 DFQATT and CDR2 SNEGSKA (reference sequence). The CDR3 is 16 amino acids. With 3 bases clipped from V and 5 bases from J, the junction kept 9 bases outside the gene matches. The CDR3 is CSARKASGGQTGELFF. The CDR3 DNA follows: TGCAGTGCTAGGAAGGCTAGCGGGGGCCAAACCGGGGAGCTGTTTTTT.

This clonotype was recorded at least ten times. V usage is TRBV20-1 and J usage is TRBJ1-3; 7 positions agree with TRBD1. The CDR3 consists of 14 residues. V shed 5 bases, J shed 2 bases, and the junction held 6 bases outside the gene matches. Germline CDR1 DFQATT, CDR2 SNEGSKA (reference sequence). CDR3 loop: CSAHGGGPGNTIYF. The CDR3, as DNA: TGCAGTGCTCACGGAGGGGGCCCTGGAAACACCATATATTTT.

This clonotype came up many times. This sequence joins TRBV3-1 and TRBJ2-6; D gene unclear. This CDR3 has 12 residues. Germline CDR1 reads LGHDT; CDR2 reads YNNKEL (reference sequence). V was trimmed by 6 bases and J by 1 base, leaving 1 base between them. This chain's CDR3 is CASRSGANVLTF. The CDR3 DNA sequence: TGTGCCAGCAGGTCTGGGGCCAACGTCCTGACTTTC.